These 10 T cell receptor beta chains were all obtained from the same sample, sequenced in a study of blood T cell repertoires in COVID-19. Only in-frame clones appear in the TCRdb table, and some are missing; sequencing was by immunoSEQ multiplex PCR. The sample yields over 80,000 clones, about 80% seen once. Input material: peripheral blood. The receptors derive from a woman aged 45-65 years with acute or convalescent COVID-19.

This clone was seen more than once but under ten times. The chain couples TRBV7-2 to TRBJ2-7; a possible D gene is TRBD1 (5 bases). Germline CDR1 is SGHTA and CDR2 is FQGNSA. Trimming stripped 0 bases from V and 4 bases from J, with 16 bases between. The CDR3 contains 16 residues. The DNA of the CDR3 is TGTGCCAGCAGCTTAGCGGCCAGGGCGCAAGATTACGAGCAGTACTTC. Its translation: CASSLAARAQDYEQYF. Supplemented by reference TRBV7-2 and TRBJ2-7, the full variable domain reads GAGVSQSPSNKVTEKGKDVELRCDPISGHTALYWYRQSLGQGLEFLIYFQGNSAPDKSGLPSDRFSAERTGGSVSTLTIQRTQQEDSAVYLCASSLAARAQDYEQYFGPGTRLTVT.

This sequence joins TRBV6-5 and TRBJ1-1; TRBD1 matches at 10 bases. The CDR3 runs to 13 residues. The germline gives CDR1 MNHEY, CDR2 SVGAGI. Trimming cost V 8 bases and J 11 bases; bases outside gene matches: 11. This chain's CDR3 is CASVSRDRGFAFF. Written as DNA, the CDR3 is TGTGCCAGCGTGTCCCGGGACAGGGGATTCGCTTTCTTT.

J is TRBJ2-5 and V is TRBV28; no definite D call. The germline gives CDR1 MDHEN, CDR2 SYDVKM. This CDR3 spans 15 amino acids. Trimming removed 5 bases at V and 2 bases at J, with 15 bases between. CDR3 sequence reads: CASSVPTETQETQYF. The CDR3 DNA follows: TGTGCCAGCAGTGTCCCCACCGAGACACAAGAGACCCAGTACTTC.

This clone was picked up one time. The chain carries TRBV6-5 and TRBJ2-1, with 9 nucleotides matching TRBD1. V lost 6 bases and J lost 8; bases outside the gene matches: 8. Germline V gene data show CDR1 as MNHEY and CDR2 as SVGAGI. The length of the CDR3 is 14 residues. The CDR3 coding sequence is TGTGCCAGCAGCCCACAGGGGGCGGACGATGAGCAGTTCTTC. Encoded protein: CASSPQGADDEQFF.

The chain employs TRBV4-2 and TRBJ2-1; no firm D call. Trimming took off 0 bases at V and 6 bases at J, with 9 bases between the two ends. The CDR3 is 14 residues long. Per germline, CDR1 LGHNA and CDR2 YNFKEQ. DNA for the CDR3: TGTGCCAGCAGCCAAGAAGAGGAACGCAATGAGCAGTTCTTC. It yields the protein CASSQEEERNEQFF.

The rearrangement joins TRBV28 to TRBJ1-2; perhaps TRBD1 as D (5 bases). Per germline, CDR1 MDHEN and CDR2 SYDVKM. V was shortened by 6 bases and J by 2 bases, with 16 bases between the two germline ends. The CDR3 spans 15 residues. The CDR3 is CASSPPGRANYGYTF. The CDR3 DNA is TGTGCCAGCAGCCCTCCGGGCAGGGCAAACTATGGCTACACCTTC.

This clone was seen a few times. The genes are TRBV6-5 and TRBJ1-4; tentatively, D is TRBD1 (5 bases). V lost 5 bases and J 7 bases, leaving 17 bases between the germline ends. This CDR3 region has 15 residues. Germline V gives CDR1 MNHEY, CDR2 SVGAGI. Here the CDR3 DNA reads TGTGCCAGCAGTCCTCAGTCTCGGGGGGGTGAAAAACTGTTTTTT. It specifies CASSPQSRGGEKLFF.

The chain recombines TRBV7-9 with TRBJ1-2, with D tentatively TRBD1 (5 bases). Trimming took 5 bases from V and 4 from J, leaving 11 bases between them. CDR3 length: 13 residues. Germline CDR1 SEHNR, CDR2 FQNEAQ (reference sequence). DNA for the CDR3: TGTGCCAGCAGCGGAGTTGGGGCCTATGGCTACACCTTC. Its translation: CASSGVGAYGYTF.

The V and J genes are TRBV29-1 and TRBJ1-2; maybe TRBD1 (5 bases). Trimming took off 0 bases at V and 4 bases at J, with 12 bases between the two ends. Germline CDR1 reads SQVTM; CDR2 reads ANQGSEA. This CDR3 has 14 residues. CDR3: CSVEDTTAGYGYTF. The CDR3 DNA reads TGCAGCGTTGAAGATACGACAGCAGGCTATGGCTACACCTTC.

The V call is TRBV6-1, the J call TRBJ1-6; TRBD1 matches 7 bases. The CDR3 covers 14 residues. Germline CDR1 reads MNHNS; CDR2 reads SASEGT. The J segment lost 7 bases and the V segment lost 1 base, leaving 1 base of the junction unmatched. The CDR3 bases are TGTGCCAGCAGTGAAGTGGGACAGAATTCACCCCTCCACTTT. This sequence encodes CASSEVGQNSPLHF.